Listed below are T cell receptor beta chains from one sample, sequenced in a study of shared clonotypes between healthy human individuals. Repertoires were generated with immunoSEQ multiplex PCR, while TCRdb's copy carries only in-frame clones and drops some. The sample holds 2 million to 3 million clones, 93% seen once. Sequencing was performed on naive CD4+ T cells from PBMCs. These receptors were obtained from a man aged 18-30 years in good health. Some clones in this sample may be carry-over from other donors' samples. Both conserved end residues are part of each CDR3. Each record gives: V gene, clone size, D gene, J gene, CDR3 protein, CDR3 DNA. The D gene is left open where the match is weak. Size is stated for part of the rows, as once, few or many counts, or as a class when the clone is expanded.

TRBV19	-	-	TRBJ1-5	CASSILQGGNQPQHF	TGTGCCAGTAGTATTCTTCAGGGCGGGAATCAGCCCCAGCATTTT
TRBV5-1	-	-	TRBJ2-7	CASSVGYEQYF	TGCGCCAGCAGTGTAGGGTACGAGCAGTACTTC
TRBV19	-	-	TRBJ2-3	CASSTSRGDTQYF	TGTGCCAGTAGTACTAGTAGGGGAGATACGCAGTATTTT
TRBV5-1	once	TRBD1	TRBJ2-5	CASSVTGTGEETQYF	TGCGCCAGCAGCGTAACCGGGACAGGGGAAGAGACCCAGTACTTC
TRBV27	-	-	TRBJ2-5	CASSLLGGTGSETQYF	TGTGCCAGCAGTTTATTAGGAGGTACGGGTTCGGAGACCCAGTACTTC
TRBV27	-	TRBD2	TRBJ2-3	CASSEPGLVTDTQYF	TGTGCCAGCAGTGAGCCGGGACTAGTCACAGATACGCAGTATTTT
TRBV29-1	-	-	TRBJ2-3	CSVEGTEGLTDTQYF	TGCAGCGTTGAGGGCACAGAAGGACTGACGGATACGCAGTATTTT
TRBV29-1	-	-	TRBJ1-1	CSVVPINTEAFF	TGCAGCGTTGTCCCGATTAACACTGAAGCTTTCTTT
TRBV6-6	-	-	TRBJ1-5	CASSLIGAQHF	TGTGCCAGCAGTTTGATAGGAGCCCAGCATTTT
TRBV14	-	TRBD2	TRBJ2-1	CASSPIGLAGTNEQFF	TGTGCCAGCAGCCCCATAGGACTAGCTGGAACCAATGAGCAGTTCTTC
TRBV5-1	-	-	TRBJ2-1	CASSPQSSYNEQFF	TGCGCCAGCAGCCCCCAAAGCTCCTACAATGAGCAGTTCTTC
TRBV28	-	TRBD2	TRBJ2-5	CASNFGGSGSLETQYF	TGTGCCAGCAATTTCGGTGGTAGCGGGTCTCTAGAGACCCAGTACTTC
TRBV28	-	TRBD2	TRBJ2-7	CASRGGTSSYEQYF	TGTGCCAGCAGGGGGGGGACGTCCTCCTACGAGCAGTACTTC
TRBV7-9	-	-	TRBJ2-3	CASSLSGGSTDTQYF	TGTGCCAGCAGCCTCTCTGGTGGGTCCACAGATACGCAGTATTTT
TRBV5-1	-	-	TRBJ2-7	CASSLDGPTFYEQYF	TGCGCCAGCAGCTTGGACGGCCCCACCTTCTACGAGCAGTACTTC
TRBV28	few	-	TRBJ1-2	CASIQGPVYGYTF	TGTGCCAGCATCCAGGGTCCAGTCTATGGCTACACCTTC
TRBV9	-	-	TRBJ1-2	CASSARVGGYTF	TGTGCCAGCAGCGCCAGGGTCGGGGGCTACACCTTC
TRBV19	-	-	TRBJ1-4	CASSLAPPRELFF	TGTGCCAGTAGTTTGGCCCCCCCCCGAGAACTGTTTTTT
TRBV18	-	TRBD2	TRBJ2-7	CASSPQAGGTSYEQYF	TGTGCCAGCTCACCACAAGCGGGAGGGACCTCCTACGAGCAGTACTTC
TRBV28	-	TRBD1	TRBJ2-3	CASSWLKGATNTQYF	TGTGCCAGCAGTTGGCTAAAGGGGGCGACTAATACGCAGTATTTT
TRBV4-2	-	TRBD2	TRBJ2-7	CASSQVPRGVEGRSYEQYF	TGTGCCAGCAGCCAAGTCCCTCGGGGGGTGGAGGGGAGGTCCTACGAGCAGTACTTC
TRBV27	once	-	TRBJ1-5	CASWDPAGPQHF	TGTGCCAGTTGGGACCCCGCCGGTCCCCAGCATTTT
TRBV7-9	-	-	TRBJ1-1	CASSLARDPEAFF	TGTGCCAGCAGCTTAGCGAGGGACCCTGAAGCTTTCTTT
TRBV11-2	-	-	TRBJ1-1	CASSFALNTEAFF	TGTGCCAGCAGCTTTGCCTTGAACACTGAAGCTTTCTTT
TRBV13	-	TRBD1	TRBJ1-4	CASSYQTGDNEKLFF	TGTGCCAGCAGCTACCAGACAGGGGATAATGAAAAACTGTTTTTT
TRBV18	-	-	TRBJ2-7	CASSPGTFYEQYF	TGTGCCAGCTCACCAGGGACTTTTTACGAGCAGTACTTC
TRBV7-2	-	TRBD2	TRBJ2-7	CASSLGLAGGYEQYF	TGTGCCAGCAGCTTAGGTCTAGCGGGAGGGTACGAGCAGTACTTC
TRBV9	few	-	TRBJ1-1	CASSDITSATEAFF	TGTGCCAGCAGCGACATAACCTCAGCCACTGAAGCTTTCTTT
TRBV19	-	TRBD2	TRBJ2-4	CASSAARGRAAKNIQYF	TGTGCCAGTAGTGCTGCGCGCGGGAGAGCGGCCAAAAACATTCAGTACTTC
TRBV7-9	-	TRBD2	TRBJ2-1	CASSRLTSGSSEQFF	TGTGCCAGCAGCCGACTGACTAGCGGGAGCTCGGAGCAGTTCTTC
TRBV25-1	-	TRBD1	TRBJ1-2	CASSEFGTGGNGYTF	TGTGCCAGCAGTGAATTTGGGACAGGGGGAAATGGCTACACCTTC
TRBV4-2	-	-	TRBJ1-5	CASSQDQGDSNQPQHF	TGTGCCAGCAGCCAAGATCAAGGGGATAGCAATCAGCCCCAGCATTTT
TRBV28	-	TRBD1	TRBJ1-5	CASSLFQGGGEQPQHF	TGTGCCAGCAGTTTATTCCAGGGGGGAGGAGAGCAGCCCCAGCATTTT
TRBV11-2	-	-	TRBJ2-7	CASSSSVEQYF	TGTGCCAGCAGCTCCTCAGTCGAGCAGTACTTC
TRBV23-1	-	-	TRBJ1-5	CASTGGYPINQPQHF	TGCGCCAGCACCGGGGGATACCCAATCAATCAGCCCCAGCATTTT